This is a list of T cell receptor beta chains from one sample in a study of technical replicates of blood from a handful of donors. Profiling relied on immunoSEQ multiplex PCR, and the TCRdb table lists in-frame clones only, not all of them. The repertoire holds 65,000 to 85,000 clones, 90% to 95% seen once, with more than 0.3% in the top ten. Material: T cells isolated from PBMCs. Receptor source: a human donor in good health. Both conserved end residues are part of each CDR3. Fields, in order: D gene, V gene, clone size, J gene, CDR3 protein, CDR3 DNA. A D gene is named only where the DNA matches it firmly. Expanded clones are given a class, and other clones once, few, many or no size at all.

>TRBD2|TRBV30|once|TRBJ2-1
CAWTSGGSNEQFF
TGTGCCTGGACCTCCGGCGGGAGCAATGAGCAGTTCTTC
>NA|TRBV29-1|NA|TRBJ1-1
CSTLIYRGITEAFF
TGCAGCACGTTGATCTACCGAGGAATCACTGAAGCTTTCTTT
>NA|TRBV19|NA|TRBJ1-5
CASSIGPGRRLISNQPQHF
TGTGCCAGTAGTATTGGCCCAGGGAGGCGGCTAATAAGCAATCAGCCCCAGCATTTT
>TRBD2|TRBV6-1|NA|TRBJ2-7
CAGGRAGDSYEQYF
TGTGCCGGGGGGAGAGCGGGAGACTCCTACGAGCAGTACTTC
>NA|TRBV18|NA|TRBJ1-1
CASSPGEATEAFF
TGTGCCAGCTCACCAGGGGAGGCGACTGAAGCTTTCTTT
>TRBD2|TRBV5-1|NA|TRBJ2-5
CATRTSGSETQYF
TGCGCCACCCGGACTAGCGGGAGTGAGACCCAGTACTTC
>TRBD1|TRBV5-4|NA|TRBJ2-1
CASSPGTGVYGNEQFF
TGTGCCAGCAGCCCCGGGACAGGGGTTTATGGCAATGAGCAGTTCTTC
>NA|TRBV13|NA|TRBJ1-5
CASSAGVDQPQHF
TGTGCCAGCTCGGCGGGGGTGGATCAGCCCCAGCATTTT
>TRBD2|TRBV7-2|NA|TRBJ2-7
CASSSDLPRGYEQYF
TGTGCCAGCAGCTCGGACTTACCGCGGGGGTACGAGCAGTACTTC
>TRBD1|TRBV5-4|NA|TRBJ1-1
CASSPGQGVPRNTEAFF
TGTGCCAGCAGTCCGGGACAGGGGGTCCCCCGAAACACTGAAGCTTTCTTT
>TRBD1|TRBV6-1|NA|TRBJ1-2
CASSPNRGSEGYTF
TGTGCCAGCAGCCCAAACAGGGGTTCGGAGGGCTACACCTTC
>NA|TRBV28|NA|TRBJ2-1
CASSPATGTYNEQFF
TGTGCCAGCAGTCCGGCTACGGGAACCTACAATGAGCAGTTCTTC